The 19 T cell receptor beta chains below come from one sample, sequenced in a study of blood T cells in healthy people across ages. Alongside a J-beta primer mix, a sample-barcoded 5' primer served in a second PCR lasting roughly 6 to 12 cycles. In TCRdb, the 5' RACE reads were re-called with MiXCR into one record per CDR3 protein. Of about a million distinct CDR3 sequences in the sample, about 51% are singletons; the top ten hold about a fifth. Sequences were obtained from blood. Source of these receptors: a woman aged 60-75 years in good health.

This clonotype was seen just once. This sequence joins TRBV20-1 and TRBJ2-5; no reliable D call. The CDR3 consists of 13 residues. Germline assignment: CDR1 DFQATT and CDR2 SNEGSKA (reference sequence). The V end was cut by 0 bases, the J end by 0 bases, with 5 bases between. The CDR3 DNA follows: TGCAGTGCTAGAGATCCTGACCAAGAGACCCAGTACTTC. Translation gives CSARDPDQETQYF.

In this sample, this clonotype turned up a few times. The chain couples TRBV28 to TRBJ2-7; 7 bases map to TRBD2. This CDR3 has 14 residues. Per the germline V gene, CDR1 is MDHEN and CDR2 is SYDVKM. The ends lost 6 bases at V and 3 bases at J; junction bases unmatched: 8. The CDR3 coding sequence is TGTGCCAGCAGATTTCTAGCGGAAGACTACGAGCAGTACTTC. Encoded protein: CASRFLAEDYEQYF.

The sample holds one count of this clonotype. The gene calls are TRBV28 and TRBJ2-7; 8 nucleotides align to TRBD2. Per germline, CDR1 MDHEN and CDR2 SYDVKM. V gave up 3 bases and J gave up 0 bases; unmatched junction bases: 7. The CDR3 consists of 16 residues. CDR3 in amino acids: CASSFSGGRTSYEQYF. CDR3 DNA sequence: TGTGCCAGCAGTTTCTCGGGCGGGAGGACCTCCTACGAGCAGTACTTC. Full variable domain (remainder filled in from reference TRBV28 and TRBJ2-7): DVKVTQSSRYLVKRTGEKVFLECVQDMDHENMFWYRQDPGLGLRLIYFSYDVKMKEKGDIPEGYSVSREKKERFSLILESASTNQTSMYLCASSFSGGRTSYEQYFGPGTRLTVT.

This chain connects TRBV7-3 to TRBJ2-7, with 10 bases that match TRBD2. CDR1 and CDR2 (germline): SGHTA, FQGTGA. V trimming: 5 bases; J trimming: 4 bases; junction bases outside the gene matches: 8. This CDR3 contains 15 residues. The CDR3 region has the DNA TGTGCCAGCAGCCTCAGCGGGAGGGCCTTGTACGAGCAGTACTTC. As protein: CASSLSGRALYEQYF. The variable domain in full, with the rest retrieved from reference TRBV7-3 and TRBJ2-7, is GAGVSQTPSNKVTEKGKYVELRCDPISGHTALYWYRQSLGQGPEFLIYFQGTGAADDSGLPNDRFFAVRPEGSVSTLKIQRTERGDSAVYLCASSLSGRALYEQYFGPGTRLTVT.

The genes are TRBV5-1 and TRBJ1-1; TRBD1 might be the D (5 bases). The CDR3 loop spans 16 amino acids. Trimming shortened V by 2 bases and J by 0 bases, and 14 bases separated the two germline ends. Germline CDR1 SGHRS, CDR2 YFSETQ. In nucleotides, the CDR3 is TGCGCCAGCAGCTTTAGTCGGGGCTCCTTGAACACTGAAGCTTTCTTT. Translation: CASSFSRGSLNTEAFF.

This clonotype was counted between two and nine times. The chain combines TRBV7-9 with TRBJ2-7, with D perhaps assigned TRBD1 or TRBD2 (6 bases each). Trimming removed 2 bases from V and 4 bases from J, with 12 bases in between. Germline V gene lookup returns CDR1 SEHNR and CDR2 FQNEAQ (reference sequence). This CDR3 comprises 14 residues. CDR3 nucleotide sequence: TGTGCCAGCAGCTTACCGGGGGCCGCGTACGAGCAGTACTTC. Translated, it gives CASSLPGAAYEQYF.

This chain connects TRBV6-6 to TRBJ2-1, with TRBD2 as a possible D gene (5 bases). The CDR3 is made up of 16 amino acids. Germline CDR1 is MNHNY and CDR2 is SVGAGI (reference sequence). V was pared by 1 base and J by 4 bases, with 14 bases between. The CDR3 here is CASSYYVGALYNEQFF. CDR3 sequence (DNA): TGTGCCAGCAGTTACTACGTGGGAGCCCTTTACAATGAGCAGTTCTTC.

Here the CDR3 reads CSARDSGFGNTIYF. As DNA, the CDR3 is TGCAGTGCTAGAGATTCGGGATTCGGAAACACCATATATTTT. V and J are TRBV20-1 and TRBJ1-3; no definite D call. Deletions cut 0 bases from V and 4 bases from J, with 10 bases between. The CDR3 loop spans 14 amino acids. CDR1 is DFQATT and CDR2 is SNEGSKA in the germline V gene (reference sequence).

The chain has TRBV27 and TRBJ1-1; no definite D call. Germline CDR1 MNHEY, CDR2 SMNVEV (reference sequence). V lost 8 bases, J lost 7 bases, and 8 bases lay in between. CDR3 length: 10 amino acids. The CDR3 here is CASGIGEAFF. The CDR3, as DNA: TGTGCCAGCGGGATCGGTGAAGCTTTCTTT.

This clonotype turned up a few times. This sequence joins TRBV12-3 or TRBV12-4 and TRBJ2-1, with TRBD2 matching 13 bases. Trimming removed 4 bases from V and 8 bases from J; junction bases left unmatched: 5. The CDR3 has 15 amino acids. CDR3 protein: CASSSGLAGAHEQFF. For the CDR3, the DNA is TGTGCCAGCAGTTCCGGACTAGCGGGAGCACATGAGCAGTTCTTC.

This clonotype was found a few times. V is TRBV20-1 and J is TRBJ2-4; no clear D gene. The closer fit of TRBJ2-7 to the DNA end suggests the J call may be wrong. This CDR3 region has 13 residues. Germline V gene data show CDR1 as DFQATT and CDR2 as SNEGSKA (reference sequence). The CDR3 coding sequence is TGCAGTCCACGCCTATTCTTGCAGCCCGAGCAGTACTTC. This codes for CSPRLFLQPEQYF.

This chain links TRBV30 with TRBJ2-4; 14 bases fit TRBD2. The DNA end lines up better with TRBJ2-7; the J call may be wrong. Per the germline V gene, CDR1 is GTSNPN and CDR2 is SVGIG (reference sequence). The CDR3 is made up of 15 amino acids. DNA for the CDR3: TGTGCCTGGAGTCCGGGACTAGCGGGAGAGAGCGAGCAGTACTTC. Translating gives CAWSPGLAGESEQYF.

The chain uses TRBV4-3 and TRBJ1-2, with D tentatively TRBD1 (6 bases). Between the trimmed V and J ends, which lost 0 bases and 7 bases, there was a span of 12 bases. Germline loops: CDR1 LGHNA, CDR2 YSLEER. This CDR3 has 14 amino acids. The DNA of the CDR3 is TGCGCCAGCAGCCAAGATCAGGGGATGAGTGGCTACACCTTC. Translating it yields CASSQDQGMSGYTF.

The V call is TRBV29-1, the J call TRBJ2-7; perhaps TRBD2 as D (5 bases). The DNA end favors TRBJ2-5, so the J call may be wrong. The CDR3 is 12 residues long. Per the germline V gene, CDR1 is SQVTM and CDR2 is ANQGSEA. This chain's CDR3 is CSVGPGGETQYF. The CDR3 DNA follows: TGCAGCGTTGGCCCAGGAGGCGAGACCCAGTACTTC.

This clonotype was counted a few times. The rearrangement links TRBV12-3 or TRBV12-4 to TRBJ2-7, with TRBD2 matching 9 bases. This CDR3 spans 15 amino acids. V gave up 5 bases and J gave up 5 bases; unmatched junction bases: 10. The CDR3 DNA reads as TGTGCCAGCAGTCCTGGGATAGCGGGAGTTAACGAGCAGTACTTC. It specifies CASSPGIAGVNEQYF.

This clonotype was seen a handful of times. The chain uses TRBV7-2 and TRBJ2-3, with unresolved D. This CDR3 is 13 amino acids long. Germline V gene sequence: CDR1 SGHTA, CDR2 FQGNSA. V was trimmed by 0 bases and J by 4 bases, leaving 5 bases between them. The CDR3 region has the DNA TGTGCCAGCAGCTTAGCTGGCCCAGATACGCAGTATTTT. It translates to CASSLAGPDTQYF.

The V call is TRBV7-9, the J call TRBJ1-1, with 10 bases matching TRBD1. The J segment lost 1 base and the V segment lost 1 base, leaving 9 bases of the junction unmatched. CDR1 and CDR2 from the germline V gene are SEHNR and FQNEAQ (reference sequence). CDR3 length equals 18 residues. Here the CDR3 reads CASSLGPGTGVKNTEAFF. DNA for the CDR3: TGTGCCAGCAGCTTAGGACCCGGGACAGGGGTTAAGAACACTGAAGCTTTCTTT. Combining the CDR3 with reference TRBV7-9 and TRBJ1-1 gives the whole variable domain DTGVSQNPRHKITKRGQNVTFRCDPISEHNRLYWYRQTLGQGPEFLTYFQNEAQLEKSRLLSDRFSAERPKGSFSTLEIQRTEQGDSAMYLCASSLGPGTGVKNTEAFFGQGTRLTVV.

The genes are TRBV18 and TRBJ2-3; TRBD2 might be the D (5 bases). Trimming took off 3 bases at V and 2 bases at J, with 12 bases between the two ends. The CDR3 runs to 15 residues. CDR1 and CDR2 from the germline V gene are KGHSH and LQKENI. The CDR3: CASSPGLGDTDTQYF. CDR3 DNA sequence: TGTGCCAGCTCACCCGGACTTGGGGACACAGATACGCAGTATTTT.

The rearrangement uses TRBV6-2 or TRBV6-3 and TRBJ2-6; tentative D call: TRBD1 (6 bases). This CDR3 has 14 amino acids. Germline lookup yields CDR1 MNHEY and CDR2 SVGEGT. The germline V and J ends were trimmed by 7 bases and 4 bases, with 11 bases remaining between them. CDR3 sequence reads: CASNPGDGANVLTF. The CDR3 nucleotides are TGTGCCAGCAATCCAGGGGACGGGGCCAACGTCCTGACTTTC.